This passage covers 19 T cell receptor beta chains from one sample sequenced in a study of blood T cell repertoires in COVID-19. Repertoires were generated with immunoSEQ multiplex PCR, while TCRdb's copy carries only in-frame clones and drops some. Here the sample spans 50,000 to 75,000 clones, around 80% being singletons. The sample comprised peripheral blood. The receptor source for this set is a man in his 60s with acute or convalescent COVID-19.

The rearrangement links TRBV7-8 to TRBJ2-7; D is perhaps TRBD1 (6 bases). Germline CDR1 is SGHVS and CDR2 is FQNEAQ. V shed 1 base and J shed 3 bases, with 13 bases lying between them. The CDR3 consists of 15 residues. The CDR3 sequence is CASSLGSGVSYEQYF. The CDR3 coding sequence is TGTGCCAGCAGCTTAGGGTCAGGGGTAAGCTACGAGCAGTACTTC.

This chain joins TRBV3-1 (or the pseudogene TRBV3-2) and TRBJ2-3; 8 bases are a match to TRBD2. CDR3 length: 14 residues. CDR1 and CDR2 from the germline V gene are LGHDT and YNNKEL (reference sequence). The V gene end was trimmed by 10 bases and the J gene end by 6 bases; junction bases not matched to a gene: 12. CDR3 bases: TGTGCCACCTCCTTTGCGGGAGGAGGGGATACGCAGTATTTT. This codes for CATSFAGGGDTQYF.

This clone occurred a few times. The V call is TRBV10-2, the J call TRBJ2-3; D is unclear. Germline V gene data show CDR1 as WSHSY and CDR2 as SAAADI. There are 14 residues in the CDR3. Trimming removed 6 bases from V and 2 bases from J, with 12 bases in between. CDR3 residues: CASRRGWITDTQYF. CDR3 DNA sequence: TGCGCCAGCAGGCGCGGATGGATCACAGATACGCAGTATTTT.

The rearrangement links TRBV9 to TRBJ2-7; unclear D gene. Per germline, CDR1 SGDLS and CDR2 YYNGEE. CDR3 size: 15 residues. V shed 5 bases and J shed 0 bases, with 15 bases lying between them. The CDR3 DNA reads as TGTGCCAGCAGTCCATCCCCCCTAATCTCCTACGAGCAGTACTTC. It is translated as CASSPSPLISYEQYF.

This chain uses TRBV28 with TRBJ2-5, with 9 positions matching TRBD2. CDR3 length equals 19 residues. The germline gives CDR1 MDHEN, CDR2 SYDVKM. V shed 2 bases and J 5 bases; nucleotides not matched to a gene: 18. The CDR3 loop reads CASSLRDPFAGGLGETQYF. The CDR3 DNA is TGTGCCAGCAGTTTAAGGGACCCCTTTGCGGGAGGGTTAGGGGAGACCCAGTACTTC.

The chain uses TRBV19 and TRBJ1-1, with 7 bases lining up with TRBD1. The CDR3 is 14 residues long. Germline V gene data show CDR1 as LNHDA and CDR2 as SQIVND (reference sequence). Germline trimming cut 1 base from V and 4 bases from J; bases unmatched to any gene: 3. CDR3: CASSIAPGGTEAFF. The CDR3, as DNA: TGTGCCAGTAGTATAGCCCCAGGGGGCACTGAAGCTTTCTTT.

The J gene is TRBJ1-1, the V gene TRBV5-5, with D possibly matching TRBD1 (5 bases). CDR1 SGHKS and CDR2 YYEKEE come from the germline V gene (reference sequence). Trimming removed 4 bases from V and 3 bases from J, with 13 bases in between. The CDR3 is 14 residues long. The CDR3 DNA is TGTGCCAGCAGCCCCAGGGCAGGGCACACTGAAGCTTTCTTT. Amino acids: CASSPRAGHTEAFF.

The chain has TRBV3-1 (or the pseudogene TRBV3-2) and TRBJ1-1; D ambiguous. The CDR3 runs 12 residues. Trimming took 10 bases from V and 2 from J, leaving 11 bases between them. The germline V gene has CDR1 LGHDT and CDR2 YNNKEL (reference sequence). The CDR3 DNA reads TGTGCCACCCGTGGAGAAAACACTGAAGCTTTCTTT. This translates into CATRGENTEAFF.

J is TRBJ1-1 and V is TRBV28; 8 bases fit TRBD1. Unmatched junction bases numbered 12, after V lost 4 bases and J lost 2 bases. CDR3 length equals 17 residues. Germline assignment: CDR1 MDHEN and CDR2 SYDVKM. CDR3 coding DNA: TGTGCCAGCAGTTCCCGGCGGACAGGGACCATCAACACTGAAGCTTTCTTT. This encodes CASSSRRTGTINTEAFF.

The rearrangement links TRBV7-3 to TRBJ2-1; 7 bases map to TRBD2. In germline, CDR1 is SGHTA, CDR2 FQGTGA. This CDR3 is built from 16 residues. The J segment lost 0 bases and the V segment lost 2 bases, leaving 4 bases of the junction unmatched. The CDR3 DNA follows: TGTGCCAGCAGCTTATTGGGCGGGAGCTCCTACAATGAGCAGTTCTTC. It yields the protein CASSLLGGSSYNEQFF.

V gene TRBV7-6 combines with J gene TRBJ2-5; 8 bases are a match to TRBD1. The germline CDR1 and CDR2 sequences are SGHVS and FNYEAQ. This CDR3 region has 16 residues. The J segment lost 2 bases and the V segment lost 1 base, leaving 6 bases of the junction unmatched. The DNA of the CDR3 is TGTGCCAGCAGCTTAGGGGTCGGGACAGGTCAAGAGACCCAGTACTTC. It translates to CASSLGVGTGQETQYF.

The chain joins TRBV28 to TRBJ2-7, with 7 nucleotides matching TRBD1. The CDR3 length is 14 residues. Losses at the gene ends were 4 bases for V and 4 bases for J; bases not matched to a gene: 7. CDR1 is MDHEN, CDR2 SYDVKM, per germline. The CDR3 DNA reads TGTGCCAGCAGTTCGCCCGGGACAGCTTACGAGCAGTACTTC. Its translation is CASSSPGTAYEQYF.

This sequence joins TRBV5-6 and TRBJ1-1; a possible D gene is TRBD1 (5 bases). Germline V gene sequence: CDR1 SGHDT, CDR2 YYEEEE. The germline V and J ends were trimmed by 5 bases and 1 base, with 18 bases remaining between them. The CDR3 consists of 16 residues. The chain's CDR3 is CASRPFGGIKNTEAFF. The CDR3 DNA reads TGTGCCAGCAGACCCTTCGGGGGAATTAAGAACACTGAAGCTTTCTTT.

The chain is built from TRBV4-2 and TRBJ2-3; no clear D. The CDR3 totals 14 residues. Germline CDR1 LGHNA, CDR2 YNFKEQ. V was cut by 0 bases and J by 2 bases, with 6 bases left in between. Written as DNA, the CDR3 is TGTGCCAGCAGCCAAGAACGGTTCACAGATACGCAGTATTTT. Encoded protein: CASSQERFTDTQYF.

The rearrangement links TRBV15 to TRBJ2-7, with TRBD1 identical over 7 bases. After removal of 2 bases from V and 6 bases from J, the junction contained 10 bases not matched to a gene. The CDR3 sequence is 15 residues long. Germline CDR1 reads LNHNV; CDR2 reads YYDKDF (reference sequence). The CDR3 loop reads CATSRPRTGRGEQYF. DNA of the CDR3: TGTGCCACCAGCAGACCCCGGACAGGCCGGGGCGAGCAGTACTTC.

V gene TRBV27 combines with J gene TRBJ2-7; D is unresolved. The CDR3 runs to 15 residues. Germline-derived CDR1 and CDR2 are MNHEY and SMNVEV (reference sequence). The ends were cut back, 3 bases at V and 1 base at J, with 13 bases in the middle. The CDR3 DNA sequence: TGTGCCAGCAGTTTTAAGTTTTTCGGTTCCTACGAGCAGTACTTC. This translates into CASSFKFFGSYEQYF.

CDR3 nucleotide sequence: TGTGCCAGCCTACAAGAGGGACAAGGTACGCAGTATTTT. This codes for CASLQEGQGTQYF. The chain uses TRBV6-5 and TRBJ2-3, with D perhaps TRBD1 (6 bases). CDR1 and CDR2 from the germline V gene are MNHEY and SVGAGI. This CDR3 contains 13 residues. V gave up 8 bases and J gave up 8 bases, with 17 bases separating them.

The chain uses TRBV3-1 (or the pseudogene TRBV3-2) and TRBJ1-1, with no clear D. The germline V gene has CDR1 LGHDT and CDR2 YNNKEL (reference sequence). The CDR3 loop spans 13 amino acids. Trimming cost V 0 bases and J 10 bases, with 12 bases left between them. The CDR3 DNA reads as TGTGCCAGCAGCCAAGATCTAGAGACGGGAGCTTTCTTT. It is translated as CASSQDLETGAFF.

CDR3 in amino acids: CSVTTPGQGRETQYF. The CDR3 nucleotides are TGCAGCGTTACCACCCCGGGACAGGGGAGAGAGACCCAGTACTTC. The gene calls are TRBV29-1 and TRBJ2-5; 10 positions match TRBD1. Germline assignment: CDR1 SQVTM and CDR2 ANQGSEA. The J segment lost 4 bases and the V segment lost 5 bases, leaving 10 bases of the junction unmatched. This CDR3 is built from 15 residues.